The source of this TCR beta chain is a study of T-cell memory formation after mild COVID-19. TCRdb called the 5' RACE reads again in MiXCR, with one record for every CDR3 protein. The repertoire holds 300,000 to 400,000 distinct CDR3 sequences, about an eighth seen once, with about 20% in the top ten. This clonotype was detected only a few times. Sequencing was done on a sample of PBMCs or a T cell subset sorted from them (not recorded which). This sequence was found in a man between 18 and 35 years old who had mild COVID-19 (a few samples of this study predate the infection). Cell type and time point are not known.

CDR3: CASSLVRVPGETQYF. The CDR3 nucleotides are TGTGCCAGCAGCTTAGTGAGGGTTCCGGGAGAGACCCAGTACTTC. The chain has TRBV7-2 and TRBJ2-5; D possibly corresponds to TRBD2 (5 bases). CDR1 and CDR2 from the germline V gene are SGHTA and FQGNSA. The CDR3 is made up of 15 amino acids. The V and J ends lost 1 base and 4 bases respectively, with 13 bases between them.